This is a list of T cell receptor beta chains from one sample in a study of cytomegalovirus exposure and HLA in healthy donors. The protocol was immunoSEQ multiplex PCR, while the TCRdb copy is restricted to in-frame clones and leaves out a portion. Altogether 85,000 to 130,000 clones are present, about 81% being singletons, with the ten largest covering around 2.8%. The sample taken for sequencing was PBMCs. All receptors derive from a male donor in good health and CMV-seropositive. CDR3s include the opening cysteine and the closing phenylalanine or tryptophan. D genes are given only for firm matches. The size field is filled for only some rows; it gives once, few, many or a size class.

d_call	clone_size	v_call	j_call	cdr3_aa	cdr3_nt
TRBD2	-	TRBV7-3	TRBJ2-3	CASSLGLAGGSTDTQYF	TGTGCCAGCAGCTTAGGGCTAGCGGGAGGTTCCACAGATACGCAGTATTTT
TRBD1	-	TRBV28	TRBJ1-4	CASSSPFYPSTGRYSRPNEKLFF	TGTGCCAGCAGTTCACCCTTCTACCCATCGACAGGGAGATACTCTAGACCTAATGAAAAACTGTTTTTT
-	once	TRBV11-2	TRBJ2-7	CASSLVYGGSYEQYF	TGTGCCAGCAGCTTAGTATACGGGGGCTCCTACGAGCAGTACTTC
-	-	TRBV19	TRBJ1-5	CASSAGRFAGSYSNQPQNF	TGTGCCAGTAGTGCGGGCCGGTTCGCGGGCTCCTATAGCAATCAGCCCCAGAATTTT
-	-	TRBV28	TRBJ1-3	CASSLGPQSGNTIYF	TGTGCCAGCAGTTTGGGGCCCCAATCTGGAAACACCATATATTTT
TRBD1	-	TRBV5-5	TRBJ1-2	CASSPGTGGGYGYTF	TGTGCCAGCAGCCCAGGGACAGGGGGTGGTTATGGCTACACCTTC
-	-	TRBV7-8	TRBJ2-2	CASSLGRRGNTGELFF	TGTGCCAGCAGCTTAGGTCGACGGGGGAACACCGGGGAGCTGTTTTTT
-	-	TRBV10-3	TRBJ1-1	CAIRTVNTEAFF	TGTGCCATCAGAACGGTGAACACTGAAGCTTTCTTT
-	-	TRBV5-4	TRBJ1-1	CASSPRQYLTATEAFF	TGTGCCAGCAGCCCACGACAGTATTTGACGGCCACTGAAGCTTTCTTT
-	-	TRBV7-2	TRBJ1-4	CASSLRPNEKLFF	TGTGCCAGCAGCCTACGTCCTAATGAAAAACTGTTTTTT
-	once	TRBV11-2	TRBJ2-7	CASNHLPGHHSYEQYF	TGTGCCAGCAACCATCTACCGGGACACCACTCCTACGAGCAGTACTTC
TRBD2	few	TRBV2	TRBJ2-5	CASSEAIGLAGGRQETQYF	TGTGCCAGCAGTGAAGCGATCGGACTAGCGGGGGGTCGTCAAGAGACCCAGTACTTC
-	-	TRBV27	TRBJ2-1	CASSLSFTGLSIQNNEQFF	TGTGCCAGCAGTTTATCATTCACGGGACTCTCGATACAGAACAATGAGCAGTTCTTC
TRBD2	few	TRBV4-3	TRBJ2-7	CASSQGFGGTSYEQYF	TGCGCCAGCAGCCAAGGATTCGGGGGGACTTCCTACGAGCAGTACTTC
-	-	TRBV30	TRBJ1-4	CAWSRQGNEKLFF	TGTGCCTGGAGTCGCCAGGGAAATGAAAAACTGTTTTTT
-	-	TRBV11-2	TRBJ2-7	CASSLAGEGYEQYF	TGTGCCAGCAGCTTAGCGGGAGAAGGATACGAGCAGTACTTC
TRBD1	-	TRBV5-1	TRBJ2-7	CASSSTGGAVRYEQYF	TGCGCCAGCAGCTCCACAGGGGGCGCGGTTCGTTACGAGCAGTACTTC
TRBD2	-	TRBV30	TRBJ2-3	CAWTLAGGSDTQYF	TGTGCCTGGACCCTAGCGGGGGGTTCAGATACGCAGTATTTT
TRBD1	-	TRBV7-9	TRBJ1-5	CASRGQGGNQPQHF	TGTGCCAGCCGAGGACAGGGGGGCAATCAGCCCCAGCATTTT
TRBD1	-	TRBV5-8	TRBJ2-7	CASTRTGVAYEQYF	TGTGCCAGCACTCGGACAGGGGTGGCCTACGAGCAGTACTTC
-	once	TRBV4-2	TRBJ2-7	CASSQDPPPRGEQYF	TGTGCCAGCAGCCAAGATCCGCCCCCGAGGGGGGAGCAGTACTTC
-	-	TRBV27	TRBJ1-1	CASSLSITGVNTEAFF	TGTGCCAGCAGTTTGTCGATTACCGGGGTAAACACTGAAGCTTTCTTT
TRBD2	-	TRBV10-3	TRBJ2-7	CAIGVPGLAGVGAYEQYF	TGTGCCATCGGGGTACCGGGACTAGCGGGAGTTGGGGCCTACGAGCAGTACTTC
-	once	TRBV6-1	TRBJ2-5	CASSPRTVTQETQYF	TGTGCCAGCAGTCCCAGGACAGTCACTCAAGAGACCCAGTACTTC
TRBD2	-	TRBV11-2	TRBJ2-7	CASSSGLAAYEQYF	TGTGCCAGCAGCTCGGGACTAGCGGCCTACGAGCAGTACTTC
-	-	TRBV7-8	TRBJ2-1	CASSSPGGSSYNEQFF	TGTGCCAGCAGCTCCCCAGGGGGGAGCTCCTACAATGAGCAGTTCTTC
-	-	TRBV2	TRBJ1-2	CASSEGAGYGYTF	TGTGCCAGCAGTGAAGGGGCAGGGTATGGCTACACCTTC
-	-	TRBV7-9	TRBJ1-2	CASSLATTETAISTF	TGTGCCAGCAGCTTAGCGACTACGGAGACGGCTATTAGCACCTTC
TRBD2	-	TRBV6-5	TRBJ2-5	CASSYGLAGGGETQYF	TGTGCCAGCAGTTACGGACTAGCGGGAGGGGGGGAGACCCAGTACTTC
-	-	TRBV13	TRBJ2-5	CASSLRVDLRETQYF	TGTGCCAGCAGCTTAAGAGTAGATCTTCGAGAGACCCAGTACTTC
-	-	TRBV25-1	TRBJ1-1	CASSEYLEAGDTEAFF	TGTGCCAGCAGTGAATACTTAGAGGCAGGGGACACTGAAGCTTTCTTT
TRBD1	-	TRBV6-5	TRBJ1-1	CASRPRGGLVEAFF	TGTGCCAGCAGACCCCGAGGGGGCTTGGTTGAAGCTTTCTTT
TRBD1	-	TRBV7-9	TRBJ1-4	CASSSVTGVGEKLFF	TGTGCCAGCAGCTCGGTTACAGGGGTTGGTGAAAAACTGTTTTTT